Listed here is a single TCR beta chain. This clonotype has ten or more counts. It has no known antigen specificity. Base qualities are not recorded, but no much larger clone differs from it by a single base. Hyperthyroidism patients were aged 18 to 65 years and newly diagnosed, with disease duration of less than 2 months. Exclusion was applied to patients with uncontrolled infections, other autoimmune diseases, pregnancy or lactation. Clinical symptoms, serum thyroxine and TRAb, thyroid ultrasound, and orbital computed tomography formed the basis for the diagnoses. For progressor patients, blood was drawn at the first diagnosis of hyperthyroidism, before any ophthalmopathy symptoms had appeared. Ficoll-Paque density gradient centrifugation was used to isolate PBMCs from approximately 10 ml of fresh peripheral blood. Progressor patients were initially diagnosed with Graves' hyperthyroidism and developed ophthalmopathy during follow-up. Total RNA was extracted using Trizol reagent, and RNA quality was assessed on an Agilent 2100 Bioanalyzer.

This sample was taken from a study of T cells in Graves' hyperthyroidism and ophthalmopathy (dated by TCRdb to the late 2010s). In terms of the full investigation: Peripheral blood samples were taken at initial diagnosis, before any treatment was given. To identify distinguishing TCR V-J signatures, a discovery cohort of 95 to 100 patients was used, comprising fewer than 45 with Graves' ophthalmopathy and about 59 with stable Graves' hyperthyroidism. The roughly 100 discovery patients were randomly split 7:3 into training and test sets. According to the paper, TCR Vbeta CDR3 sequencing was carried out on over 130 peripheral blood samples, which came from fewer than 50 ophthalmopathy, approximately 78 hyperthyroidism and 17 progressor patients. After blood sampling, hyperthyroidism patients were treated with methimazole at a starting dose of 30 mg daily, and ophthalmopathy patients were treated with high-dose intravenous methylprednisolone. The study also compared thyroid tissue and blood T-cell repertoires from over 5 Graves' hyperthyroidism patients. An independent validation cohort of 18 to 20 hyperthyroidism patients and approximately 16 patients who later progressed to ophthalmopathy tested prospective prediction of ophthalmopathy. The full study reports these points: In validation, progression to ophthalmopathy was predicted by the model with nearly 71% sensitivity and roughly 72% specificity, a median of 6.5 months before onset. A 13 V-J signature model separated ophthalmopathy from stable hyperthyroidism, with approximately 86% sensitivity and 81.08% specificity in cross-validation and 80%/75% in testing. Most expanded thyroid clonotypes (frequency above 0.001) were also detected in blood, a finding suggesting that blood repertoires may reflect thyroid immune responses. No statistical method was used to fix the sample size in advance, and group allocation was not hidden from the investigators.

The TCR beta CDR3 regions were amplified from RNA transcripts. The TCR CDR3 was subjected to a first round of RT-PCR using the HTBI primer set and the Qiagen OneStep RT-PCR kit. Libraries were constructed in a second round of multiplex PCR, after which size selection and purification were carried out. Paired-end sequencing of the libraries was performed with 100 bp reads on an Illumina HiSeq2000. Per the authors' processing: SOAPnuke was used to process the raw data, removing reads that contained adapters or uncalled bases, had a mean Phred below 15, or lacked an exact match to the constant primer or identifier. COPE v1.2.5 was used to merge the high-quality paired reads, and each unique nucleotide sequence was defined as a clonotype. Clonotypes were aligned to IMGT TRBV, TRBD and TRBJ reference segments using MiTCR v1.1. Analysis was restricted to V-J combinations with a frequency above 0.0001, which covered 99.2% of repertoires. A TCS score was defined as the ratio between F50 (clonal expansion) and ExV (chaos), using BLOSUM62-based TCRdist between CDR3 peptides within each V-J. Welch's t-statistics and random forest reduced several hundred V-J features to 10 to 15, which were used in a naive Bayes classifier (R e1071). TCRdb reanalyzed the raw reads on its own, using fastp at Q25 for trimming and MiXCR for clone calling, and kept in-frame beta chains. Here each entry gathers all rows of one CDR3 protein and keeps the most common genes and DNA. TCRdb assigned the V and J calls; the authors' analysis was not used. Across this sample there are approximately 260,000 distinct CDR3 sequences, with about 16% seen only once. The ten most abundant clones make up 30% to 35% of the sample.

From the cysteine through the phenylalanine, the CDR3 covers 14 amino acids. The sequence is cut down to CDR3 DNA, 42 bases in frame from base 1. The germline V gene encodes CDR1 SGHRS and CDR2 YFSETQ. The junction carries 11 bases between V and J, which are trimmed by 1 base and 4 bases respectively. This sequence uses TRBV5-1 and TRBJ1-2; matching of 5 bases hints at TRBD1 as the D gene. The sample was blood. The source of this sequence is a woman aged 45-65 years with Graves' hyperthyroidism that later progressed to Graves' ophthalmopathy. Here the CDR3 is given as CASSLLGEPYGYTF. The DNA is TGCGCCAGCAGCTTGTTGGGGGAGCCCTATGGCTACACCTTC.